The entry below gives a single TCR beta chain sequence along with its context. Assay: immunoSEQ multiplex PCR; the TCRdb copy retains only in-frame clones and omits some. The table has roughly 1,600,000 clones, just under 99% seen once. The data stem from a study of shared clonotypes between healthy human individuals. The germline V gene has CDR1 SGHRS and CDR2 YFSETQ. The CDR3 loop spans 15 amino acids. V lost 5 bases, J lost 0 bases, and 11 bases lay in between. This TCR derives from a young man in good health. Material for sequencing was naive CD4+ T cells sorted from blood. The subset is: CD45RA+ positively selected. This chain joins TRBV5-1 and TRBJ2-2; D remains ambiguous. CDR3: CASSRSGSNTGELFF. The CDR3 DNA follows: TGCGCCAGCAGTAGATCCGGCTCGAACACCGGGGAGCTGTTTTTT.